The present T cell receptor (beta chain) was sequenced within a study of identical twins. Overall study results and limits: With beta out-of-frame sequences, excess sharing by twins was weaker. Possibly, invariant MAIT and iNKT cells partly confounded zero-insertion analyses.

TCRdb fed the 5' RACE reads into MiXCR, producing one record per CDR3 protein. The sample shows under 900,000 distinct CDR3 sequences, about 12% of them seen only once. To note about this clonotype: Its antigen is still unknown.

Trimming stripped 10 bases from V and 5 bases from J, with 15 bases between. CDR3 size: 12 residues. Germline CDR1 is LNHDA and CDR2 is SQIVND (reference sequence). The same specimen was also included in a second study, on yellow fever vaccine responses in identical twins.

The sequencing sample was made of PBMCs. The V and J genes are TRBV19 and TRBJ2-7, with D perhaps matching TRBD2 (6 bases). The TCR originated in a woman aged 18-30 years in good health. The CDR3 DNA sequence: TGTGCCACCCGCCAGGGACTCAACGAGCAGTACTTC. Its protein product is CATRQGLNEQYF.